This T cell receptor (beta chain) appears in the sequencing data of a study of blood T cell repertoires in COVID-19. Study at large: Samples taken during acute and convalescent COVID-19 were collected in the United States, Italy and Spain. The analysed material was cDNA or gDNA that came from T cells, B-cell-depleted T cells, or PBMCs.

This CDR3 contains 12 residues. CDR1 is GTSNPN, CDR2 SVGIG, per germline (reference sequence). V was pared by 5 bases and J by 2 bases, with 9 bases between. Study processing details: Reference gene primer amplification gave estimated nucleated cell counts. The assay was immunoSEQ multiplex PCR, and TCRdb's table has in-frame clones only and misses some. V, J and clone size derive from that table, while D and trimming were established from the DNA sequence. Here the sample spans around 190,000 clones, about 85% being singletons. The chain is built from TRBV30 and TRBJ2-5; D gene unclear. Input material: peripheral blood. The TCR sequence derives from a man aged 25 to 45 with acute or convalescent COVID-19. For the CDR3, the DNA is TGTGCCTGGGCTACCTATCAAGAGACCCAGTACTTC. Translation: CAWATYQETQYF.